This T cell receptor beta chain was found in a study of Graves' ophthalmopathy and Graves' hyperthyroidism. Among the exclusions were patients with other autoimmune diseases, uncontrolled infections, pregnancy or lactation. On this clonotype: This CDR3 fails to terminate in the conserved phenylalanine or tryptophan, so it likely reflects a read error. The limits of the CDR3 on the DNA are not certain, so only TCRdb's listed CDR3 is given.

From RNA, the CDR3 regions of TCR beta chains were amplified and sequenced. First-round RT-PCR employed HTBI primers, with a second-round multiplex PCR after it. TCRdb itself ran the multiplex PCR reads through MiXCR, one entry per CDR3 protein. The sample lists about 48,000 distinct CDR3 sequences, about 50% occurring once. The origin of this receptor is an adult man with Graves' ophthalmopathy. The sequenced material came from peripheral blood.

The chain's CDR3 is CASSQMDRGRTLL. This chain links TRBV14 with TRBJ1-3; the table's D call, TRBD1, was not checked against the DNA. Counting both end residues, the CDR3 totals 13 amino acids. Germline V lookup: CDR1 SGHDN, CDR2 FVKESK.